This TCR beta chain was retrieved from a study of human T cells and chemical hapten exposure. Study information: Per-sample TCR yield variation was attributed mainly to small pooled library volume differences. Overall study findings and caveats: Large CDR3 similarity clusters arose significantly more often from expanded TCRs than from controls. Correlating positively with patch test score were the PT1 expanded TCR counts.

Sample time point: pre-sensitization, week 0. Treatment defined: therapeutic diphenylcyclopropenone sensitization with weekly scalp DPC. This clonotype was seen ten or more times. Antigen unknown. Attachment of unique molecular identifiers to individual cDNA molecules was performed in the library. One entry per CDR3 protein results from TCRdb running MiXCR on the RACE reads. This table has 350,000 to 400,000 distinct CDR3 sequences, 4% to 6% appearing once. Germline V gene lookup returns CDR1 LGHDT and CDR2 YNNKEL (reference sequence). The trim removed 4 bases at V and 0 bases at J, leaving 4 bases unmatched. This CDR3 has 15 residues.

This TCR derives from a woman aged 45-65 years with alopecia areata. Some clones in this sample may be carry-over from other donors' samples. V gene TRBV3-1 combines with J gene TRBJ1-2, with 8 bases aligning to TRBD1. Sequenced material: whole blood, taken in connection with sensitization to the hapten diphenylcyclopropenone (DPC). CDR3 amino acids: CASSRGTGANYGYTF. CDR3 nucleotide sequence: TGTGCCAGCAGCCGAGGGACAGGCGCTAACTATGGCTACACCTTC. Complete variable domain (other parts from reference TRBV3-1 and TRBJ1-2): DTAVSQTPKYLVTQMGNDKSIKCEQNLGHDTMYWYKQDSKKFLKIMFSYNNKELIINETVPNRFSPKSPDKAHLNLHINSLELGDSAVYFCASSRGTGANYGYTFGSGTRLTVV.